Reported below is one T cell receptor beta chain. No antigen is known for it. A clone one base away is much larger, so this may be a read error. It is likely a read error, because the conserved phenylalanine at the end of the CDR3 is missing. These data are taken from a study of CD8+CD57+ T cells in acquired aplastic anemia. Study details: The sorted CD4+ and CD8+ cells yielded an average about 3.3 ug of DNA. Overall study findings and caveats: Patients shared approximately 30 CD8+ CDR3 sequences with controls.

Profiles of TCR beta VDJ and CDR3 were generated from a genomic DNA template. TCRdb independently ran MiXCR on the reads; one entry per CDR3 protein. The profile shows 450,000 to 600,000 distinct CDR3 sequences, roughly a third of them singletons. The CDR3 has 14 amino acids. Trimming shortened V by 1 base and J by 7 bases, and 10 bases separated the two germline ends. CDR1 and CDR2 (germline): SGHVS, FNYEAQ. Sequencing was done on patients that had shown CD8+CD57+ cell expansion by flow cytometry. The origin of this receptor is a human donor with aplastic anemia. Sequenced: sorted CD4+, CD8+, or CD8+CD57+ T cells (not recorded which) from PBMCs. This chain links TRBV7-6 with TRBJ1-4; possible D gene TRBD1, 6 bases. This CDR3 is CASSLDREGEKLFL. Here the CDR3 DNA reads TGTGCCAGCAGCTTAGACAGGGAGGGTGAAAAACTGTTTCTT.